This is a list of T cell receptor beta chains from one sample in a study of CD8 T cells in Susac syndrome. TCRdb used MiXCR to reprocess the immunoSEQ multiplex PCR reads, holding one entry per CDR3 protein. The table includes around 200,000 distinct CDR3 sequences, about 95% detected once. Sequenced input: CD4+ T cells from PBMCs. These receptors all come from a human donor with multiple sclerosis. Both conserved end residues are part of each CDR3. D genes are given only for firm matches. Not every row has a clone size; where given, it reads once, few, many or a size class.

CDR3aa,CDR3nt,v_gene,abundance,d_gene,j_gene,len
CASSLGGQVDTEAFF,TGTGCCAGCAGCTTGGGTGGACAGGTTGACACTGAAGCTTTCTTT,TRBV5-4,NA,TRBD1,TRBJ1-1,15
CATSEPRLGPLYNEQFF,TGTGCCACCAGCGAGCCCCGCCTTGGTCCCCTCTACAATGAGCAGTTCTTC,TRBV15,NA,NA,TRBJ2-1,17
CSAIPRGSTNEKLFF,TGCAGTGCAATTCCCAGGGGATCAACTAATGAAAAACTGTTTTTT,TRBV20-1,NA,NA,TRBJ1-4,15
CASSRTGIARYNEQFF,TGTGCCAGCAGTCGTACAGGGATAGCGAGATACAATGAGCAGTTCTTC,TRBV3-1,NA,NA,TRBJ2-1,16
CSARTGPGGNQPQHF,TGCAGTGCTAGAACAGGGCCAGGAGGGAATCAGCCCCAGCATTTT,TRBV20-1,once,NA,TRBJ1-5,15
CPPAIWIDNEQFF,TGTCCCCCAGCTATATGGATTGACAATGAGCAGTTCTTC,TRBV24-1,once,NA,TRBJ2-1,13
CSATLGQYDYGYTF,TGCAGTGCTACCTTAGGACAGTACGACTATGGCTACACCTTC,TRBV20-1,NA,NA,TRBJ1-2,14
CASSPRQGNTGELFF,TGTGCCAGCAGCCCCCGGCAGGGGAACACCGGGGAGCTGTTTTTT,TRBV9,NA,NA,TRBJ2-2,15
CSVAPMGGSPLHF,TGCAGCGTTGCTCCAATGGGGGGTTCACCCCTCCACTTT,TRBV29-1,NA,NA,TRBJ1-6,13
CASKEGANTEAFF,TGTGCCAGCAAGGAGGGGGCTAACACTGAAGCTTTCTTT,TRBV12-3/TRBV12-4,NA,TRBD1,TRBJ1-1,13
CASRPDRPPYEQYF,TGCGCCAGCAGACCCGACAGGCCACCCTACGAGCAGTACTTC,TRBV4-1,NA,NA,TRBJ2-7,14
CASSEAAGNLYGYTF,TGTGCCAGCAGTGAAGCCGCAGGCAACCTCTATGGCTACACCTTC,TRBV25-1,NA,NA,TRBJ1-2,15
CASSPPRGAYGYTF,TGCGCCAGCAGCCCCCCCCGAGGGGCCTATGGCTACACCTTC,TRBV4-1,NA,NA,TRBJ1-2,14
CSALLWGTEAFF,TGCAGCGCCTTGCTGTGGGGGACTGAAGCTTTCTTT,TRBV29-1,NA,NA,TRBJ1-1,12
CASSQGGRKGTQYF,TGCGCCAGCAGCCAAGGGGGCAGGAAAGGAACGCAGTATTTT,TRBV4-1,NA,NA,TRBJ2-3,14
CASRRQGSSYNEQFF,TGTGCCAGCAGACGACAGGGGAGCTCCTACAATGAGCAGTTCTTC,TRBV27,NA,TRBD1,TRBJ2-1,15
CASSAQTQPQHF,TGTGCCAGTAGTGCCCAGACTCAGCCCCAGCATTTT,TRBV19,NA,NA,TRBJ1-5,12
CASSFGQGGTGANVLTF,TGTGCTAGCAGCTTTGGACAGGGCGGCACTGGGGCCAACGTCCTGACTTTC,TRBV7-7,NA,TRBD1,TRBJ2-6,17
CASRAGTANTGELFF,TGTGCCAGCAGGGCCGGGACCGCGAACACCGGGGAGCTGTTTTTT,TRBV2,NA,NA,TRBJ2-2,15
CASSHGGKETQYF,TGTGCCAGCAGCCATGGGGGAAAAGAGACCCAGTACTTC,TRBV3-1,NA,NA,TRBJ2-5,13
CASSPTLVYNEQFF,TGTGCCAGCAGCCCAACGCTAGTCTACAATGAGCAGTTCTTC,TRBV14,NA,NA,TRBJ2-1,14
CASASGLPGNTIYF,TGTGCCAGCGCCTCGGGTTTACCCGGAAACACCATATATTTT,TRBV7-8,NA,NA,TRBJ1-3,14
CASSRVSGYTF,TGTGCCAGCAGCCGCGTGAGCGGCTACACCTTC,TRBV12-3/TRBV12-4,NA,NA,TRBJ1-2,11
CASSDSRTQYF,TGTGCCAGCAGTGATTCTCGGACCCAGTACTTC,TRBV25-1,NA,NA,TRBJ2-5,11
CASGLRGQGYGYTF,TGTGCCAGCGGCTTGAGAGGACAGGGCTATGGCTACACCTTC,TRBV12-3/TRBV12-4,NA,TRBD1,TRBJ1-2,14
CASSLKSGLGTDTQYF,TGCGCCAGCAGCCTGAAATCCGGACTTGGCACAGATACGCAGTATTTT,TRBV5-1,NA,NA,TRBJ2-3,16
CASSLGGRGTDTQYF,TGTGCCAGCAGTTTAGGCGGGCGGGGCACAGATACGCAGTATTTT,TRBV27,NA,NA,TRBJ2-3,15
CSVEVSGPEAFF,TGCAGCGTTGAAGTGTCAGGCCCCGAAGCTTTCTTT,TRBV29-1,NA,NA,TRBJ1-1,12
CASSPRTGANSPLHF,TGCGCCAGCAGCCCCCGGACAGGGGCCAATTCACCCCTCCACTTT,TRBV5-1,NA,TRBD1,TRBJ1-6,15
CASSYSRSGNIQYF,TGTGCCAGCAGTTACAGCAGGTCGGGAAACATTCAGTACTTC,TRBV6-2/TRBV6-3,NA,NA,TRBJ2-4,14